This T cell receptor beta chain was identified during a study of cytomegalovirus exposure and HLA in healthy donors. The CDR3 consists of 16 residues. From germline, CDR1 is SGDLS and CDR2 YYNGEE. J gave up 4 bases and V 0 bases, and 6 bases lay outside the gene matches. 13 Jbeta primers and 60 Vbeta primers were used for the PCR. Libraries were prepared by immunoSEQ multiplex PCR; TCRdb keeps only in-frame clonotypes and omits some of them. The data hold roughly 230,000 clones, with 92% observed a single time. Study-level findings and limits: The number of N-insertions in an Asian-associated ancestry cluster was reportedly below the approximately 600-donor mean in a later analysis. Accurate prediction of most subjects' HLA-A and HLA-B alleles from TCR beta sequences was reported.

As to this clone: The antigen is not known.

J is TRBJ2-3 and V is TRBV9, with TRBD2 matching over 9 bases. The sequence was collected from a girl aged 2-10 years in good health and CMV-seronegative. The sample comprised PBMCs. The CDR3 loop reads CASSVVGGGAADTQYF. The DNA for the CDR3 is TGTGCCAGCAGCGTAGTTGGCGGGGGGGCTGCAGATACGCAGTATTTT.